The rows below give T cell receptor beta chains drawn from one sample of a study of blood T cells in healthy people across ages. TCRdb reanalysed the 5' RACE reads using MiXCR and keeps one entry per CDR3 protein. The sample records just over 1 million distinct CDR3 sequences, roughly 45% being singletons. Input material: blood. The receptor source for this set is a woman in her sixties or seventies in good health. Each CDR3 is given with its conserved first and last residue.

v_gene	j_gene	CDR3aa
TRBV7-3	TRBJ2-3	CASSRRAGYPTDTQYF
TRBV27	TRBJ2-1	CASSFRTGEQFF
TRBV12-3/TRBV12-4	TRBJ2-1	CASSLSTSQFF
TRBV15	TRBJ2-7	CATSRDLLALSSYEQYF
TRBV29-1	TRBJ2-5	CSVSAGGGETQYF
TRBV5-1	TRBJ1-2	CASSLEGVNYGYTF
TRBV14	TRBJ2-3	CASSQEDRPRGTQYF
TRBV28	TRBJ1-6	CASSLGTAYNSPLHF
TRBV6-5	-	CASSTLGVNHEQYF
TRBV6-2/TRBV6-3	TRBJ2-1	CASRDGGYNEQFF
TRBV10-3	TRBJ2-1	CAISGFIAGVAYNEQFF
TRBV6-6	TRBJ1-6	CASSPPGPVLGGSPLHF
TRBV28	TRBJ1-4	CASSLATATNEKLFF
TRBV20-1	TRBJ2-7	CSARDPQRDSSYEQYF
TRBV6-6	TRBJ1-5	CASSTTALGNQPQHF
TRBV20-1	TRBJ2-5	CSARDGRTPQETQYF
TRBV28	TRBJ2-3	CASRSGRVTSGRHTQYF
TRBV20-1	TRBJ2-7	CSARAPTRVYEQYF
TRBV5-1	TRBJ2-7	CASSFPGLGYEQYF
TRBV12-3/TRBV12-4	TRBJ2-5	CASRPGGGTETQYF
TRBV11-2	-	CASSFAGVGGCLYNEQYF
TRBV6-2/TRBV6-3	TRBJ2-1	CASKRDLTYNEQFF
TRBV12-3/TRBV12-4	TRBJ2-7	CATSRTGSYEQYF
TRBV28	TRBJ2-1	CASSETSGRAVEQFF
TRBV13	TRBJ2-3	CASSLRTFSSTDMQYF
TRBV6-6	TRBJ1-6	CASTQGGSPLHF
TRBV29-1	TRBJ2-1	CSVAGASTYNEQFF
TRBV7-8	TRBJ1-1	CASSLDRWGQGGTEAFF
TRBV12-3/TRBV12-4	TRBJ1-6	CASSGAAASPLHF